These 8 T cell receptor beta chains were all obtained from the same sample, sequenced in a study of cytomegalovirus exposure and HLA in healthy donors. The PCR contained 60 Vbeta and 13 Jbeta primers. Using immunoSEQ multiplex PCR, the repertoire was profiled, and TCRdb retains in-frame clones only, with some absent. The sample consists of around 160,000 clones, about three quarters of them appearing once. Sequences were obtained from PBMCs. The receptors stem from a man between 18 and 35 years old in good health and CMV-seropositive.

The chain is built from TRBV7-2 and TRBJ2-1; the D gene is possibly TRBD2 (6 bases). V was pared by 1 base and J by 0 bases, with 10 bases between. The CDR3 contains 16 residues. In germline, CDR1 is SGHTA, CDR2 FQGNSA. The CDR3 protein is CASSLVAGSSYNEQFF. The CDR3 DNA follows: TGTGCCAGCAGCTTAGTGGCGGGAAGCTCCTACAATGAGCAGTTCTTC.

This clone has just a few counts. The rearrangement uses TRBV12-5 and TRBJ1-5; no firm D call. The CDR3 is 12 amino acids. V was shortened by 6 bases and J by 9 bases, with 12 bases between the two germline ends. Germline V CDR1 and CDR2: LGHNT, FRNRAP. The CDR3 bases are TGTGCTAGTGGCCCCAGCGAGGGGCCCCAGCATTTT. Translated, it gives CASGPSEGPQHF.

V usage is TRBV5-8 and J usage is TRBJ2-3; no clear D gene. CDR3 length: 16 amino acids. Germline-derived CDR1 and CDR2 are SGHTS and YDEGEE. V lost 3 bases and J 3 bases, leaving 17 bases between the germline ends. The CDR3 reads CASSSYLPGVTDTQYF. CDR3 nucleotides: TGTGCCAGCAGCTCCTACTTACCGGGTGTGACAGATACGCAGTATTTT.

This clone was seen a few times. This chain joins TRBV6-1 and TRBJ1-5; tentative D call: TRBD1 (6 bases). V lost 3 bases and J lost 0, with 15 bases in between. Germline V gene lookup returns CDR1 MNHNS and CDR2 SASEGT. This CDR3 region has 17 residues. CDR3 nucleotide sequence: TGTGCCAGCAGTGAGGACTCACAGGGCTATAGCAATCAGCCCCAGCATTTT. Translated: CASSEDSQGYSNQPQHF.

The chain couples TRBV5-1 to TRBJ1-5; 9 positions match TRBD1. The CDR3 covers 16 residues. Germline V lookup: CDR1 SGHRS, CDR2 YFSETQ. The trim removed 1 base at V and 4 bases at J, leaving 6 bases unmatched. DNA for the CDR3: TGCGCCAGCAGCTTGACCACGGGACAGGGTAATCAGCCCCAGCATTTT. This encodes CASSLTTGQGNQPQHF.

V is TRBV14 and J is TRBJ1-1; 7 nucleotides match TRBD1. Germline-derived CDR1 and CDR2 are SGHDN and FVKESK. The CDR3 consists of 14 residues. The junction had 7 bases not matched to a gene; V was cut back by 4 bases and J by 5 bases. The CDR3 sequence is CASSPYRGSTEAFF. The CDR3 DNA follows: TGTGCCAGCAGCCCATACAGGGGTTCTACTGAAGCTTTCTTT.

This clone showed up just a few times. The rearrangement uses TRBV5-1 and TRBJ1-1; possibly TRBD1 for D (5 bases). Germline V gives CDR1 SGHRS, CDR2 YFSETQ. Between the trimmed V and J ends, which lost 2 bases and 3 bases, there was a span of 14 bases. The CDR3 contains 15 residues. Here the CDR3 DNA reads TGCGCCAGCAGCTTCGTGGGCAGGGTGGACACTGAAGCTTTCTTT. Its protein product is CASSFVGRVDTEAFF.

The gene calls are TRBV29-1 and TRBJ2-2, with 7 bases that match TRBD1. Germline V lookup: CDR1 SQVTM, CDR2 ANQGSEA. CDR3 length: 12 amino acids. Unmatched junction bases numbered 0, after V lost 7 bases and J lost 1 base. The DNA for the CDR3 is TGCAGCGGGACAGGGAACACCGGGGAGCTGTTTTTT. Amino acids: CSGTGNTGELFF.